Below, 5 T cell receptor beta chains from the same sample are listed, as sequenced in a study of blood T cell repertoires in COVID-19. Assay: immunoSEQ multiplex PCR; the TCRdb copy retains only in-frame clones and omits some. Among roughly 300,000 clones listed, about nine tenths were seen once. The specimen was PBMCs or T cells enriched from blood (not recorded which). Receptor source: a woman under 30 who had recovered from COVID-19.

The chain carries TRBV6-5 and TRBJ2-7; weak D call: TRBD2 (6 bases). Germline CDR1 and CDR2: MNHEY and SVGAGI. CDR3 length: 13 residues. The ends were cut back, 6 bases at V and 6 bases at J, with 15 bases in the middle. The CDR3 region is CASSAIAAGEQYF. DNA of the CDR3: TGTGCCAGCAGCGCTATAGCGGCTGGCGAGCAGTACTTC.

The rearrangement uses TRBV9 and TRBJ1-4; the match to TRBD1 covers 7 bases. Unmatched junction bases numbered 9, after V lost 3 bases and J lost 7 bases. The CDR3 runs 15 residues. The germline gives CDR1 SGDLS, CDR2 YYNGEE. CDR3 in amino acids: CASSDPGQQTEKLFF. In nucleotides, the CDR3 is TGTGCCAGCAGCGATCCGGGACAGCAAACTGAAAAACTGTTTTTT.

The table lists this clone with many counts. The chain couples TRBV2 to TRBJ1-1, with D tentatively TRBD1 (5 bases). Trimming left V 1 base short and J 4 bases short, with 10 bases between. This CDR3 is built from 14 residues. Germline V gene lookup returns CDR1 SNHLY and CDR2 FYNNEI. CDR3 coding DNA: TGTGCCAGCAGTGAAGGGGGCAGGGCCACTGAAGCTTTCTTT. It specifies CASSEGGRATEAFF.

This chain uses TRBV6-2 or TRBV6-3 with TRBJ2-2, with D possibly TRBD2 on 6 matching bases. This CDR3 is 17 amino acids long. V lost 10 bases and J 0 bases, leaving 21 bases between the germline ends. In germline, CDR1 is MNHEY, CDR2 SVGEGT. The CDR3 loop is CATTYSGRGSNTGELFF. The CDR3 region has the DNA TGTGCCACCACTTACAGCGGGCGGGGTTCGAACACCGGGGAGCTGTTTTTT.

The chain couples TRBV25-1 to TRBJ2-6; D not certain. This CDR3 has 16 amino acids. CDR1 is MGHDK, CDR2 SYGVNS, per germline. Trimming cost V 3 bases and J 0 bases, with 9 bases left between them. CDR3 nucleotides: TGTGCCAGCAGTGATTTCAGCGTCTCTGGGGCCAACGTCCTGACTTTC. Its protein product is CASSDFSVSGANVLTF.